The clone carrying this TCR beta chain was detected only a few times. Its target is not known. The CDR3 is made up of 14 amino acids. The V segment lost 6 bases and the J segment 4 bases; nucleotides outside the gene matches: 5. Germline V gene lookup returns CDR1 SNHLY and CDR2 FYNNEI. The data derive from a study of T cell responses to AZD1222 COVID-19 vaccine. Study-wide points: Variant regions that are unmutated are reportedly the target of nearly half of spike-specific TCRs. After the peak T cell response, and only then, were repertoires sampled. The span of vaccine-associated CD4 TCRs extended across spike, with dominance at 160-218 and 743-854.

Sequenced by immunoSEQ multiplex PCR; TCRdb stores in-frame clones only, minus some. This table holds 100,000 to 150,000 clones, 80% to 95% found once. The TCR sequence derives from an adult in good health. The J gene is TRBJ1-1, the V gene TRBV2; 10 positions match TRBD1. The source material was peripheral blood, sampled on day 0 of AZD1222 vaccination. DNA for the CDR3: TGTGCCAGCAGCCGGGACAGGGGTACCACTGAAGCTTTCTTT. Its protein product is CASSRDRGTTEAFF.